This record concerns one TCR beta chain sequence. Its antigen is not known. Each sample had at least 6.5 million PBMCs isolated. This sample is part of a study of blood T cells in healthy people across ages. A second PCR of 7 to 11 cycles used a sample-barcoded 5' primer and a J-beta primer mix. TCRdb reprocessed the 5' RACE reads via MiXCR and lists one record per CDR3 protein. This table has about 1.8 million distinct CDR3 sequences, less than 50% appearing once. Findings and caveats of the study: Aged donors had fewer naive CD4+ cells and lower diversity than long-lived donors. PBMCs left unsorted prevented a conclusive naive versus antigen-experienced comparison.

The germline V gene has CDR1 SGHVS and CDR2 FQNEAQ. The CDR3 runs 17 residues. Trimming cost V 4 bases and J 8 bases; bases outside gene matches: 14. This chain uses TRBV7-8 with TRBJ1-4, with TRBD1 matching over 9 bases. The specimen sequenced was blood. The clonotype comes from a woman aged 40 to 50 in good health. Here the CDR3 DNA reads TGTGCCAGCAGCTCGTCCCGGGACAGGGTAACTCAGGAAAAACTGTTTTTT. Residues: CASSSSRDRVTQEKLFF.